The present T cell receptor beta chain was sequenced within a study of T-cell reconstitution after alpha-beta-depleted transplantation in children. Unique molecular identifiers featured in how the TCRbeta library was prepared. TCRdb re-called the PCR reads through MiXCR, storing one row per CDR3 protein. The table records about 610,000 distinct CDR3 sequences, about 10% of them present only once. CDR3 length: 15 amino acids. Deletions cut 7 bases from V and 5 bases from J, with 18 bases between. The germline V gene has CDR1 MNHNS and CDR2 SASEGT. The V gene is TRBV6-1, the J gene TRBJ2-1, with D tentatively TRBD2 (5 bases). The receptor's source is a human donor who donated a stem cell graft to a child with acute myeloid leukemia. Here the sequenced sample was PBMCs from the stem cell graft donor, taken from the stem cell graft. The CDR3 DNA reads as TGTGCCAGCACCTCAAACACGGGGAGAAACAATGAGCAGTTCTTC. Protein sequence: CASTSNTGRNNEQFF.